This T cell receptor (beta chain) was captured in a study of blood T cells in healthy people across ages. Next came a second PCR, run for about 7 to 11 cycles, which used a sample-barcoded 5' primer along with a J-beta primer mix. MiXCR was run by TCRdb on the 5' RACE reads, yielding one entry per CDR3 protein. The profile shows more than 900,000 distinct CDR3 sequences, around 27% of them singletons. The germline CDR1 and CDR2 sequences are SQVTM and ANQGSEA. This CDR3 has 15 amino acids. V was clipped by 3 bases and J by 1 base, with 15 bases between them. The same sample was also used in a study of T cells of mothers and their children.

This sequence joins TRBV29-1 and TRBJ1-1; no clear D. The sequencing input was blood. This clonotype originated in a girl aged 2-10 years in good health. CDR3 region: CSVEREGGRNTEAFF. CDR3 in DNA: TGCAGCGTTGAGCGAGAGGGCGGACGGAACACTGAAGCTTTCTTT.